This entry lists 10 T cell receptor beta chains sequenced from one sample in a study of T cell repertoires in cytomegalovirus infection. For these TCRs, the target antigens are not known. TCRdb reanalysed the reads using MiXCR and keeps one entry per CDR3 protein. Found here are 400,000 to 600,000 distinct CDR3 sequences, roughly 42% of them singletons; the top ten hold roughly two fifths. Sequenced material: cultured PBMCs, taken from culture after CMV antigen stimulation. The receptors were sampled from a human donor in good health (CMV status not recorded). Some clones in this sample may be carry-over from other donors' samples.

The chain carries TRBV6-5 and TRBJ1-6, with TRBD1 as a possible D gene (6 bases). CDR3 size: 13 residues. Trimming removed 8 bases at V and 11 bases at J, with 16 bases between. Germline V gene sequence: CDR1 MNHEY, CDR2 SVGAGI. The CDR3 DNA is TGTGCCAGCGCGCGGGACATTTCACCACCCCTCCACTTT. This translates into CASARDISPPLHF.

V gene TRBV12-3 or TRBV12-4 combines with J gene TRBJ1-6, with TRBD1 as a possible D gene (6 bases). This CDR3 spans 13 amino acids. V was trimmed by 4 bases and J by 8 bases, leaving 9 bases between them. CDR3 in DNA: TGTGCCAGCAGTTCTGAGGGGGATTCACCCCTCCACTTT. This gives the protein CASSSEGDSPLHF.

The chain recombines TRBV20-1 with TRBJ2-5; possible D gene TRBD2, 6 bases. CDR3 length equals 15 residues. Trimming left V 3 bases short and J 0 bases short, with 14 bases between. Germline V gives CDR1 DFQATT, CDR2 SNEGSKA (reference sequence). CDR3 DNA: TGCAGTGCTAGTAGTTGGTGGGAGGACCAAGAGACCCAGTACTTC. It translates to CSASSWWEDQETQYF.

This clonotype was picked up a small number of times. J is TRBJ1-4 and V is TRBV20-1, with 10 bases identical to TRBD1. CDR3 length: 15 amino acids. V lost 5 bases to trimming and J lost 8 bases; unmatched junction nucleotides: 11. CDR1 is DFQATT, CDR2 SNEGSKA, per germline (reference sequence). The CDR3 loop reads CSAPLRQGAGEKLFF. The CDR3, as DNA: TGCAGTGCTCCCCTCCGACAGGGGGCGGGCGAAAAACTGTTTTTT.

The chain is built from TRBV7-2 and TRBJ1-4; TRBD1 might be the D (6 bases). Trimming shortened V by 5 bases and J by 5 bases, and 15 bases separated the two germline ends. CDR3 length: 15 residues. Germline CDR1 SGHTA, CDR2 FQGNSA. As DNA, the CDR3 is TGTGCCAGCAGCCCAAAGGGGGGAACAAATGAAAAACTGTTTTTT. It translates to CASSPKGGTNEKLFF.

The genes are TRBV7-6 and TRBJ1-2; perhaps TRBD1 as D (5 bases). Germline V gene data show CDR1 as SGHVS and CDR2 as FNYEAQ. The V end was cut by 5 bases, the J end by 4 bases, with 11 bases between. The length of the CDR3 is 13 residues. The CDR3 DNA sequence: TGTGCCAGCAGCCCTACAGGAACCTATGGCTACACCTTC. This sequence encodes CASSPTGTYGYTF. Full variable domain (missing parts from reference TRBV7-6 and TRBJ1-2): GAGVSQSPRYKVTKRGQDVALRCDPISGHVSLYWYRQALGQGPEFLTYFNYEAQQDKSGLPNDRFSAERPEGSISTLTIQRTEQRDSAMYRCASSPTGTYGYTFGSGTRLTVV.

The chain recombines TRBV28 with TRBJ1-2; TRBD1 is a possible D gene (6 bases). CDR3 size: 15 residues. V was trimmed by 5 bases and J by 0 bases, leaving 13 bases between them. In germline, CDR1 is MDHEN, CDR2 SYDVKM. Written as DNA, the CDR3 is TGTGCCAGCAGTCACCGGGACATCTCTAACTATGGCTACACCTTC. This encodes CASSHRDISNYGYTF.

In this sample, this clonotype turned up many times. This chain uses TRBV7-8 with TRBJ1-3; the match to TRBD1 covers 7 bases. This CDR3 spans 15 amino acids. V lost 5 bases to trimming and J lost 0 bases; unmatched junction nucleotides: 4. Germline V gene lookup returns CDR1 SGHVS and CDR2 FQNEAQ. The CDR3 region is CASSAGQLSGNTIYF. CDR3 nucleotide sequence: TGTGCCAGCAGCGCGGGACAGCTCTCTGGAAACACCATATATTTT.

A few counts support this clonotype. The genes are TRBV7-8 and TRBJ2-7, with D perhaps TRBD2 (5 bases). Per the germline V gene, CDR1 is SGHVS and CDR2 is FQNEAQ. The V gene lost 0 bases and the J gene lost 1 base, with 16 bases spanning the gap. The CDR3 is 17 residues long. The CDR3 nucleotides are TGTGCCAGCAGCTTAGCACGATCGGGGAAGTCTTCCTACGAGCAGTACTTC. It encodes CASSLARSGKSSYEQYF.

A note on this clonotype: Because the CDR3 is missing its conserved closing phenylalanine or tryptophan, this is likely a read error. The rearrangement links TRBV7-2 to TRBJ1-2; D may be TRBD1 (6 bases). There are 13 residues in the CDR3. The ends were cut back, 1 base at V and 8 bases at J, with 11 bases in the middle. Germline CDR1 and CDR2: SGHTA and FQGNSA. DNA of the CDR3: TGTGCCAGCAGCTTAGGGGGGGCCTGGGGCTACACCTAC. It specifies CASSLGGAWGYTY.